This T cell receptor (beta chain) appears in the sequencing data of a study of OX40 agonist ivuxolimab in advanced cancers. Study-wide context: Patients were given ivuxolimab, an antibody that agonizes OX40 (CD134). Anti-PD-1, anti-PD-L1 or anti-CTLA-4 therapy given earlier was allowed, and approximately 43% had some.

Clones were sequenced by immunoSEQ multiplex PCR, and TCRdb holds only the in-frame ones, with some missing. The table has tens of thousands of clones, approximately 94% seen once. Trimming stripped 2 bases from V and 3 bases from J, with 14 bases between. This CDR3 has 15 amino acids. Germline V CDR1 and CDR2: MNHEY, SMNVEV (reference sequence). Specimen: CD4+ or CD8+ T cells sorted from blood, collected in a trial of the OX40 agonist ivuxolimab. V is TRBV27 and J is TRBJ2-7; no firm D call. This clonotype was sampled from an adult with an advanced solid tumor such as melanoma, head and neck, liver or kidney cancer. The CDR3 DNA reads TGTGCCAGCAGTTTAGGGTCCGCTCGTCACTACGAGCAGTACTTC. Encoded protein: CASSLGSARHYEQYF.